This T cell receptor beta chain was sequenced in a study of cytomegalovirus exposure and HLA in healthy donors. Study conclusions and caveats: Investigators reported over 150 TCR beta chains as tied to cytomegalovirus. Reportedly, HLA-A and HLA-B alleles of most subjects were accurately predicted from TCR beta. For cytomegalovirus status, the classifier reportedly gave diagnoses with high specificity and sensitivity.

In the PCR, 60 Vbeta and 13 Jbeta primers were used. The method was immunoSEQ multiplex PCR; TCRdb's version includes in-frame clones alone and lacks a portion of them. Of under 150,000 clones listed, approximately 81% were seen once; the top ten hold 0.55% to 0.85%. A few counts support this clone. Its antigen remains unknown. The CDR3 is 13 residues long. The V end was cut by 2 bases, the J end by 3 bases, with 5 bases between. Germline loops: CDR1 SGDLS, CDR2 YYNGEE. Specimen: PBMCs. The gene calls are TRBV9 and TRBJ1-4; D is unresolved. This sequence originates from a man aged 18 to 30 in good health and CMV-seronegative. The CDR3 region has the DNA TGTGCCAGCAGCGTGGCACCTAATGAAAAACTGTTTTTT. Its translation: CASSVAPNEKLFF.